This T cell receptor (beta chain) was sequenced during a study of Ad26.COV2.S vaccination and SARS-CoV-2 variants. Study-level background: In the study, Ad26.COV2.S was injected intramuscularly once, or twice 56 days apart.

Only in-frame clones appear in the TCRdb table, and some are missing; sequencing was by immunoSEQ multiplex PCR. The data contain about 420,000 clones, roughly 90% of them seen just once; the ten biggest clones take up about 4%. Study-wide points: In vaccinated individuals, spike-specific CD8+ and CD4+ T cell responses reportedly displayed substantial breadth.

Treatment defined: about 20 received Ad26.COV2.S at low or high dose, single or two shots; several received placebo; per-sample allocation not given. Day 63 following the first vaccine or placebo injection was when the samples were taken. As regards this clone: Its antigen remains unknown.

The CDR3 has 14 amino acids. Germline CDR1 is SGHKS and CDR2 is YYEKEE (reference sequence). Trimming pared 4 bases from V and 2 bases from J, leaving 13 bases between. This clonotype originated in a person between 18 and 65 years old who received the Ad26.COV2.S COVID-19 vaccine or a placebo. The chain employs TRBV5-5 and TRBJ2-7, with D possibly TRBD1 on 6 matching bases. Material: peripheral blood, obtained in a trial of Ad26.COV2.S vaccine versus placebo. The CDR3 region is CASSEGQKTYEQYF. CDR3 coding DNA: TGTGCCAGCAGCGAGGGACAAAAGACCTACGAGCAGTACTTC.